This TCR beta chain came from a study of shared clonotypes between healthy human individuals. Study-level information: Researchers assigned three CD4 naive, three CD4 memory, two CD8 naive and one CD8 memory plate to each donor. Study-level findings and limits: Among non-shared clonotypes, generation probabilities were lower than among those shared by all four donors.

Profiled with immunoSEQ multiplex PCR; TCRdb holds only in-frame clones, not every one. This repertoire shows around 2.1 million clones, roughly 95% found once; its top ten account for roughly 0.13%. Germline V gene data show CDR1 as GTSNPN and CDR2 as SVGIG (reference sequence). V dropped 1 base and J dropped 8 bases, with 11 bases sitting between them. The CDR3 runs 13 residues. As concerns this clone: The antigen remains unidentified.

The chain carries TRBV30 and TRBJ1-4; D unresolved. Sequencing input: naive CD4+ T cells sorted from blood. Subset in this sample: CD45RA+ positively selected. This TCR came from a man younger than 35 in good health. The CDR3 protein is CAWSAGGKEKLFF. For the CDR3, the DNA is TGTGCCTGGAGTGCAGGTGGCAAGGAAAAACTGTTTTTT.